These 3 T cell receptor beta chains were sequenced from one sample in a study of CXCR3-negative and CXCR3-positive naive CD8 T cells. The study's findings and limits: The study found more hydrophobic TRB CDR3s in CXCR3-positive naive cells than in CXCR3-negative naive cells.

The method, 5' RACE with UMI labels, was used to prepare the TRB cDNA libraries. Reanalyzing the 5' RACE reads, TCRdb keeps one entry per CDR3 protein, without DNA. The ten most abundant clones cover around 0.3% of a sample with 140,000 to 150,000 distinct CDR3 sequences. No antigens are known for them. Source material: naive CXCR3+ CD8+ T cells from blood. The subset here: CD45RO-CCR7+CD27+CD95- naive CD8+ T cells expressing CXCR3 (TNR3+). The receptors shown here come from a human donor in good health. Some clones in this sample may be carry-over from other donors' samples.

The J gene is TRBJ2-7, the V gene TRBV2; TCRdb proposes TRBD1, but this gene call is untestable without DNA. The CDR3 runs to 14 residues. Germline V gives CDR1 SNHLY, CDR2 FYNNEI. CDR3 region: CASSPGQYSYEQYF.

This chain links TRBV28 with TRBJ1-1. CDR3 length: 17 amino acids. Germline loops: CDR1 MDHEN, CDR2 SYDVKM. The CDR3 here is CASSLVRGLARGTEAFF.

The V gene is TRBV4-3, the J gene TRBJ2-1; TCRdb names TRBD2, which stays unverified in the absence of DNA. The CDR3 totals 15 residues. Germline lookup yields CDR1 LGHNA and CDR2 YSLEER. This CDR3 reads CASSQMVAGPHEQFF.